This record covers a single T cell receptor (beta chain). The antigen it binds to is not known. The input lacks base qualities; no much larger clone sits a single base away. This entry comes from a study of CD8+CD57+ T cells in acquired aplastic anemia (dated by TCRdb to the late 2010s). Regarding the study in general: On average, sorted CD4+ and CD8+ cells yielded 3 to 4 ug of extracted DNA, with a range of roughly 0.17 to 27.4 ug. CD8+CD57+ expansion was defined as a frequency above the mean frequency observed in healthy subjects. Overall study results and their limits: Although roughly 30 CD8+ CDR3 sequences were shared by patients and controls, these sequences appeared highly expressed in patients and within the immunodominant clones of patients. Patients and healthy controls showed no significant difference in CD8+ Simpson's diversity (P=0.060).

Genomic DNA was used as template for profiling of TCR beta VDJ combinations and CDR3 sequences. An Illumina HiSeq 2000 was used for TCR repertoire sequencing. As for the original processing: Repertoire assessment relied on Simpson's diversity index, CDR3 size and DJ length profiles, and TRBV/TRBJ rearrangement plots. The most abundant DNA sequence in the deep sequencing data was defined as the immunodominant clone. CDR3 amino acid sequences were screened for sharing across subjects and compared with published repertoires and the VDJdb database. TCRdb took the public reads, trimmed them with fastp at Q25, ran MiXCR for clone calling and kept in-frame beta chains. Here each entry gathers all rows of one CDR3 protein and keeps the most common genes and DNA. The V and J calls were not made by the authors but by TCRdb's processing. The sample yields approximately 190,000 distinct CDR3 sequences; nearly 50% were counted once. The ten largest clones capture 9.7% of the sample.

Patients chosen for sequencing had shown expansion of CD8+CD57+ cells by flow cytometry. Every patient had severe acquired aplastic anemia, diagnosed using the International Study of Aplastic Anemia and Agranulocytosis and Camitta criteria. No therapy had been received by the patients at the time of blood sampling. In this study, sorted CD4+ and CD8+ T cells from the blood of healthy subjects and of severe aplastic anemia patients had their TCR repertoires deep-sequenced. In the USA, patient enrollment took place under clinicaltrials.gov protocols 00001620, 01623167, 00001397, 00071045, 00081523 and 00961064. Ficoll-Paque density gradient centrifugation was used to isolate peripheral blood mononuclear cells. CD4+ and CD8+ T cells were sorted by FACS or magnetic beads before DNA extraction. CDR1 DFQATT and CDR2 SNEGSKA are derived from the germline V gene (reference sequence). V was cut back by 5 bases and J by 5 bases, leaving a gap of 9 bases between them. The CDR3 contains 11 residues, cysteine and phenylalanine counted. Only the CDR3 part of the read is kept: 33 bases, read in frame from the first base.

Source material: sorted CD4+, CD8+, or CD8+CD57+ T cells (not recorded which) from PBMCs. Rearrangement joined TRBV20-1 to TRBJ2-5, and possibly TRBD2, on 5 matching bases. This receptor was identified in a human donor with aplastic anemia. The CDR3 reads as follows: CSAGLGETQYF. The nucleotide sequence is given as TGCAGTGCTGGACTGGGGGAGACCCAGTACTTC.